The 23 T cell receptor beta chains listed next were all sequenced from one sample in a study of early T cells in non-severe SARS-CoV-2 infection. TCRdb fed the 5' RACE reads into MiXCR, producing one record per CDR3 protein. This table holds 60,000 to 75,000 distinct CDR3 sequences, 9.5% to 15% found once. Sequencing was performed on whole blood. These receptors originate from an adult who was a healthcare worker with PCR-confirmed SARS-CoV-2 infection or an uninfected control (not recorded which).

This clonotype was found a few times. The chain combines TRBV29-1 with TRBJ2-1; TRBD2 matches at 9 bases. After removal of 6 bases from V and 14 bases from J, the junction contained 14 bases not matched to a gene. Germline CDR1 is SQVTM and CDR2 is ANQGSEA. The CDR3 contains 13 residues. The CDR3 sequence: CSVDRASGMVEFF. CDR3 coding DNA: TGCAGCGTCGACCGCGCTAGCGGGATGGTGGAGTTCTTC.

In its sample, this clonotype was seen many times. The CDR3 here is CASSYYEQYF. The CDR3 bases are TGTGCCAGCAGTTACTACGAGCAGTACTTC. The chain joins TRBV6-1 to TRBJ2-7; no clear D gene. This CDR3 region has 10 residues. Deletions cut 5 bases from V and 3 bases from J, with 2 bases between. The V gene's germline CDR1 is MNHNS and CDR2 SASEGT.

In the case of this clonotype: A much bigger clone sits one base away, suggesting this may be a read error. The J gene is TRBJ2-7, the V gene TRBV18; D is possibly TRBD1 or TRBD2 (5 bases each). V was cut by 6 bases and J by 5 bases, with 17 bases left in between. The CDR3 length is 14 residues. The germline V gene encodes CDR1 KGHSH and CDR2 LQKENI. The CDR3 nucleotides read TGTGCCAGCTCCTCACAGGAGGTCAGGGACGAGCAGTACTTC. It specifies CASSSQEVRDEQYF.

This chain joins TRBV12-3 or TRBV12-4 and TRBJ2-1, with D perhaps given as TRBD1 or TRBD2 (5 bases each). The CDR3 loop spans 15 amino acids. V shed 2 bases and J shed 0 bases, with 8 bases lying between them. This chain's CDR3 is CASSLLGPSYNEQFF. Here the CDR3 DNA reads TGTGCCAGCAGTTTATTGGGACCCTCCTACAATGAGCAGTTCTTC.

The sample holds a few counts of this clonotype. This chain joins TRBV10-3 and TRBJ2-5, with D possibly being TRBD1 (6 bases). Trimming removed 6 bases at V and 2 bases at J, with 7 bases between. Germline V gives CDR1 ENHRY, CDR2 SYGVKD. The CDR3 covers 12 residues. CDR3 residues: CAISDRQETQYF. The CDR3 bases are TGTGCCATCAGCGACAGGCAAGAGACCCAGTACTTC.

In this sample, this clonotype turned up many times. This rearrangement joins TRBV5-1 to TRBJ2-7; 9 bases align to TRBD1. The CDR3 contains 14 residues. V lost 4 bases and J lost 5; bases outside the gene matches: 7. Germline V gene data show CDR1 as SGHRS and CDR2 as YFSETQ. CDR3 protein: CASSRGTGSHEQYF. CDR3 in DNA: TGCGCCAGCAGCCGAGGGACAGGGTCGCACGAGCAGTACTTC.

The sample holds many counts of this clonotype. This chain links TRBV6-6 with TRBJ1-5; 11 bases are shared with TRBD1. CDR1 MNHNY and CDR2 SVGAGI come from the germline V gene (reference sequence). The V gene end was trimmed by 4 bases and the J gene end by 3 bases; junction bases not matched to a gene: 8. The CDR3 totals 17 residues. CDR3 nucleotides: TGTGCCAGCAGTTCCCCGGACAGGGGGCAATCCAATCAGCCCCAGCATTTT. Its translation is CASSSPDRGQSNQPQHF.

This clonotype was observed many times. The rearrangement links TRBV5-4 to TRBJ2-5; tentatively, D is TRBD1 or TRBD2 (5 bases each). In germline, CDR1 is SGHNT, CDR2 YYREEE (reference sequence). V lost 0 bases and J lost 0, with 18 bases in between. The CDR3 has 18 residues. In nucleotides, the CDR3 is TGTGCCAGCAGCTTGGGGTTCGGGGCAGGGTCCCACCAAGAGACCCAGTACTTC. This gives the protein CASSLGFGAGSHQETQYF.

This clonotype was detected only a few times. J is TRBJ2-1 and V is TRBV20-1, with 8 bases fitting TRBD2. The germline gives CDR1 DFQATT, CDR2 SNEGSKA (reference sequence). The CDR3 covers 14 residues. Trimming cost V 1 base and J 7 bases; bases outside gene matches: 6. In DNA form, the CDR3 reads TGCAGTGCTAGAGTAAAAGCGGGAGCGAATGAGCAGTTCTTC. Its protein is CSARVKAGANEQFF.

DNA of the CDR3: TGTGCCAGCACCCTGGGGAGCGGGAGGACCTACGAGCAGTACTTC. Protein product: CASTLGSGRTYEQYF. The V call is TRBV7-2, the J call TRBJ2-7, with TRBD2 matching over 9 bases. The CDR3 runs 15 residues. V lost 7 bases to trimming and J lost 2 bases; unmatched junction nucleotides: 9. Per germline, CDR1 SGHTA and CDR2 FQGNSA.

The chain has TRBV24-1 and TRBJ2-2; the D gene is possibly TRBD2 (6 bases). The CDR3 spans 14 residues. Trimming removed 9 bases from V and 2 bases from J, with 12 bases in between. Germline V gene data show CDR1 as KGHDR and CDR2 as SFDVKD. CDR3 nucleotides: TGTGCCACCGCCCCCGGGGGTAACACCGGGGAGCTGTTTTTT. It is translated as CATAPGGNTGELFF.

This clonotype was observed at least ten times. The chain uses TRBV30 and TRBJ2-1; D is unclear. The CDR3 extends over 12 amino acids. Germline V gene lookup returns CDR1 GTSNPN and CDR2 SVGIG (reference sequence). Trimming cost V 1 base and J 5 bases, with 6 bases left between them. The CDR3 nucleotides are TGTGCCTGGAGTGAAACTGACAATGAGCAGTTCTTC. It codes for CAWSETDNEQFF.

DNA for the CDR3: TGTGCCAGCAGCTTAAGAGCGGTAGCTAGCGGGGTTACGAACACCGGGGAGCTGTTTTTT. It codes for CASSLRAVASGVTNTGELFF. This chain uses TRBV7-3 with TRBJ2-2; the match to TRBD2 covers 9 bases. CDR1 is SGHTA and CDR2 is FQGTGA in the germline V gene. Losses at the gene ends were 1 base for V and 0 bases for J; bases not matched to a gene: 12. There are 20 residues in the CDR3. The variable domain in full, with the rest retrieved from reference TRBV7-3 and TRBJ2-2, is GAGVSQTPSNKVTEKGKYVELRCDPISGHTALYWYRQSLGQGPEFLIYFQGTGAADDSGLPNDRFFAVRPEGSVSTLKIQRTERGDSAVYLCASSLRAVASGVTNTGELFFGEGSRLTVL.

This clonotype has at least ten counts. CDR3 loop: CASSRRSGSPLHF. DNA of the CDR3: TGTGCCAGCAGTAGAAGGTCGGGCTCACCCCTCCACTTT. V usage is TRBV6-1 and J usage is TRBJ1-6; D not certain. Trimming left V 5 bases short and J 10 bases short, with 12 bases between. The length of the CDR3 is 13 residues. Germline V gene data show CDR1 as MNHNS and CDR2 as SASEGT.

A remark on this clonotype: This may come from a read error, since a much larger clone is one base off. The chain links TRBV7-9 to TRBJ2-7, with 11 bases lining up with TRBD1. CDR3 size: 14 residues. Trimming cost V 5 bases and J 2 bases; bases outside gene matches: 2. From germline, CDR1 is SEHNR and CDR2 FQNEAQ (reference sequence). Here the CDR3 DNA reads TGTGCCAGCAGCCCGGGACAGGGGGCCTACGAGCAGTACTTC. It yields the protein CASSPGQGAYEQYF.

This clonotype was picked up many times. The chain links TRBV29-1 to TRBJ2-5, with 7 bases fitting TRBD1. J lost 5 bases, V lost 7 bases, and 10 bases had no gene match. The germline CDR1 and CDR2 sequences are SQVTM and ANQGSEA. This CDR3 has 13 amino acids. The CDR3 coding sequence is TGCAGCGGCGCCGGGACAGAGTTGGAGACCCAGTACTTC. This codes for CSGAGTELETQYF.

The CDR3 bases are TGTGCCAGCAGTCAACTAGCGGGGGGGGCAGATACGCAGTATTTT. Its protein is CASSQLAGGADTQYF. V is TRBV27 and J is TRBJ2-3; 13 bases align to TRBD2. Germline lookup yields CDR1 MNHEY and CDR2 SMNVEV (reference sequence). This CDR3 contains 15 residues. J lost 4 bases, V lost 5 bases, and 3 bases had no gene match.

This clonotype was detected a few times. The V call is TRBV18, the J call TRBJ2-5, with D perhaps TRBD1 or TRBD2 (6 bases each). The CDR3 runs to 15 residues. The germline CDR1 and CDR2 sequences are KGHSH and LQKENI. The V gene lost 6 bases and the J gene lost 2 bases, with 16 bases spanning the gap. CDR3 region: CASSRQEGGQETQYF. CDR3 DNA: TGTGCCAGCTCCAGACAAGAGGGGGGACAAGAGACCCAGTACTTC. The whole variable domain, filled in from reference TRBV18 and TRBJ2-5, reads NAGVMQNPRHLVRRRGQEARLRCSPMKGHSHVYWYRQLPEEGLKFMVYLQKENIIDESGMPKERFSAEFPKEGPSILRIQQVVRGDSAAYFCASSRQEGGQETQYFGPGTRLLVL.

This clonotype was picked up many times. The CDR3 nucleotides are TGTGCCAGCCGGTCGGCTAGCCACAATGAGCAGTTCTTC. It specifies CASRSASHNEQFF. The gene calls are TRBV3-1 and TRBJ2-1; TRBD2 might be the D (5 bases). Per germline, CDR1 LGHDT and CDR2 YNNKEL (reference sequence). The CDR3 spans 13 residues. V was trimmed by 8 bases and J by 5 bases, leaving 13 bases between them.

This clonotype was seen only a few times. This rearrangement joins TRBV12-3 or TRBV12-4 to TRBJ1-5, with D possibly matching TRBD1 (5 bases). CDR3 length equals 15 residues. The germline V and J ends were trimmed by 4 bases and 4 bases, with 14 bases remaining between them. Written as DNA, the CDR3 is TGTGCCAGCAGTTCTCGGGAGGGACCGAATCAGCCCCAGCATTTT. Residues: CASSSREGPNQPQHF.

This clonotype was detected a few times. This rearrangement joins TRBV20-1 to TRBJ2-1; 9 nucleotides match TRBD2. CDR1 DFQATT and CDR2 SNEGSKA come from the germline V gene (reference sequence). V lost 5 bases to trimming and J lost 4 bases; unmatched junction nucleotides: 9. CDR3 length: 15 residues. CDR3 nucleotide sequence: TGCAGTGCTGGAAACGGACTAGCGCGATACAATGAGCAGTTCTTC. Its translation is CSAGNGLARYNEQFF.

This clonotype was picked up a small number of times. The chain employs TRBV18 and TRBJ1-4, with D unresolved. CDR3 length: 15 amino acids. Germline lookup yields CDR1 KGHSH and CDR2 LQKENI. The ends were cut back, 1 base at V and 0 bases at J, with 6 bases in the middle. The CDR3 protein is CASSPLSATNEKLFF. The CDR3 DNA is TGTGCCAGCTCACCACTTTCTGCAACTAATGAAAAACTGTTTTTT.

This clonotype was observed many times. The chain employs TRBV5-1 and TRBJ2-5; TRBD1 agrees at 8 bases. V dropped 2 bases and J dropped 9; count of bases not matched to a gene: 12. This CDR3 spans 15 amino acids. From germline, CDR1 is SGHRS and CDR2 YFSETQ. CDR3 DNA sequence: TGCGCCAGCAGCTTCCAGGGGGCTACGGGGGAGGCCCAGTACTTC. Residues: CASSFQGATGEAQYF.